This is a list of T cell receptor beta chains from one sample in a study of kidney transplant recipient with SARS-CoV-2 infection. TCRdb independently ran MiXCR on the reads; one entry per CDR3 protein. The sample holds under 250,000 distinct CDR3 sequences, 25% to 35% seen once. The sample here was a blood sample, taken at baseline and around day 110 from a kidney transplant recipient. The source is a young adult male patient who had COVID-19 and was a kidney transplant recipient. Some T cells may have come from the graft donor. CDR3s include the opening cysteine and the closing phenylalanine or tryptophan. The order of the fields is J gene, D gene, V gene, CDR3 protein. A D gene is named only where the DNA matches it firmly.

TRBJ1-2 - TRBV7-9 CASSLGGNSGYTF
TRBJ1-5 - TRBV7-6 CASSQYSNQPQHF
TRBJ2-3 TRBD2 TRBV3-1 CASSQDSTSGRAKDAQYF
TRBJ2-7 TRBD2 TRBV15 CATGKVIAGLYEQYF
TRBJ1-2 - TRBV24-1 CAMTRQRTYGYTF
TRBJ1-2 - TRBV24-1 CATSTVHSTRKTYGYTF
TRBJ2-2 - TRBV16 CASSQSRGTGELFF
TRBJ1-2 - TRBV20-1 CSASEGLFRKTYGYTF
TRBJ2-7 TRBD2 TRBV19 CASSTGTSEVLEQYF
TRBJ2-1 - TRBV28 CASSPVPWGRSSYNEQFF
TRBJ1-4 TRBD1 TRBV27 CASSPRQGAEKLLF
TRBJ2-3 TRBD2 TRBV6-5 CASSCSAGGRDTQYF
TRBJ2-1 - TRBV5-3 CARSPPLRAWDIIAEQFF
TRBJ1-1 - TRBV30 CAWSVVDEAFF
TRBJ1-5 TRBD1 TRBV6-5 CASSYQGAYLPQHF
TRBJ2-2 - TRBV20-1 CSARSWRGSTGELFF
TRBJ2-2 TRBD2 TRBV6-2/TRBV6-3 CASSYSGTSGVNTGELFF
TRBJ1-5 - TRBV2 CASSIRERNSNQPQHF
TRBJ2-7 TRBD1 TRBV20-1 CSARDRAGGNEQYF
TRBJ1-2 - TRBV7-4 CASSLRSSARKTYGYTF
TRBJ1-2 - TRBV7-7 CASSAFIKCRKTYGYTF
TRBJ1-1 TRBD1 TRBV7-2 CASSKLQGIEAFF
TRBJ2-7 - TRBV3-2 CASSRQAMGYEQYF
TRBJ1-1 TRBD1 TRBV19 CASSIVAGGGTEAFF
TRBJ1-2 - TRBV16 CVSSVRRVVRKTYGYTF
TRBJ1-2 - TRBV7-4 CASSYKCSARKTYGYTF
TRBJ2-2 - TRBV6-5 CASSGTDTGELFF
TRBJ1-2 - TRBV8-2 CGSEVGDSRKTYGYTF
TRBJ1-2 - TRBV10-1 CASSICSRSRKTYGYTF
TRBJ1-2 - TRBV25-1 CASSLTQELGKTYGYTF
TRBJ2-1 TRBD2 TRBV5-1 CASSLGGVAGTYNEQFF
TRBJ2-1 TRBD2 TRBV4-1 CASSPAVAGGNEQFF
TRBJ1-1 TRBD1 TRBV18 CASSPAGTDNTEAFF
TRBJ2-7 TRBD2 TRBV10-3 CAISVRRTSEKYEQYF
TRBJ1-1 - TRBV14 CASSRGVRTEAFF
TRBJ2-3 TRBD1 TRBV19 CASSTDRDRDIADTQYF
TRBJ2-5 - TRBV5-1 CASSQFLQGTQYF
TRBJ1-2 - TRBV5-4 CASSLVAGGYGYTF
TRBJ1-5 TRBD1 TRBV19 CASSTDRLNQPQHF
TRBJ2-6 TRBD2 TRBV7-6 CASSPLLGGSSGANVLTF
TRBJ1-2 - TRBV6-9 CASSIIEPYGKTYGYTF
TRBJ1-2 - TRBV12-3/TRBV12-4 CASSIERSFRKTYGYTF
TRBJ1-2 - TRBV12-2 CASRGQATPRKTYGYTF
TRBJ1-2 - TRBV24-1 CATSLWRSTRKTYGYTF
TRBJ1-1 TRBD1 TRBV5-4 CASSLGTGRATEAFF
TRBJ2-3 TRBD1 TRBV7-9 CASSSGGQISTDTQYF
TRBJ2-4 TRBD2 TRBV11-2 CASSLIGLAANIQYF
TRBJ2-1 - TRBV9 CASSVLYGFGNEQFF